Listed below are T cell receptor beta chains from one sample, sequenced in a study of blood T cell repertoires in COVID-19. The assay was immunoSEQ multiplex PCR, and TCRdb's table has in-frame clones only and misses some. The data hold approximately 300,000 clones, with 86% observed a single time. Source material: PBMCs or T cells enriched from blood (not recorded which). The receptors were sampled from a young man who had recovered from COVID-19. The CDR3 runs from the conserved cysteine through the conserved F or W. The order of the fields is V gene, clone size, J gene, D gene, CDR3 DNA, CDR3 protein. The D gene is left open where the match is weak. Where a row states a size, it is once, few, many or the class of an expanded clone; other rows omit it.

TRBV14	.	TRBJ1-2	.	TGTGCCAGCAGCCAAGATTCCGTAGATGGCTACACCTTC	CASSQDSVDGYTF
TRBV12-3/TRBV12-4	.	TRBJ1-5	TRBD1	TGTGCCAGCAGCGACAGGGTGAATCAGCCCCAGCATTTT	CASSDRVNQPQHF
TRBV4-1	.	TRBJ1-3	.	TGCGCCAGCAGCCAAGATGTGAACAGGGCGTATGGAAACACCATATATTTT	CASSQDVNRAYGNTIYF
TRBV5-4	few	TRBJ2-7	TRBD2	TGTGCCAGCAGCCATCCGACTAGCGGGGGGTACGAGCAGTACTTC	CASSHPTSGGYEQYF
TRBV2	.	TRBJ1-2	.	TGTGCCAGCACTCCCGACGGGGGAGGCTACACCTTC	CASTPDGGGYTF
TRBV6-5	.	TRBJ2-7	.	TGTGCCAGCAACCAGATGGACAGCCACTACGAGCAGTACTTC	CASNQMDSHYEQYF
TRBV7-9	once	TRBJ1-3	.	TGTGCCAGCAGCTTATATGACTTACCCTCCTCTGGAAACACCATATATTTT	CASSLYDLPSSGNTIYF
TRBV29-1	.	TRBJ1-5	.	TGCAGCGTTCTAGAGACAGGAGTTAGGAAAAGCAATCAGCCCCAGCATTTT	CSVLETGVRKSNQPQHF
TRBV15	.	TRBJ1-3	TRBD1	TGTGCCACCAGCATACCAGGGGGCTCTGGAAACACCATATATTTT	CATSIPGGSGNTIYF
TRBV7-9	.	TRBJ2-3	TRBD2	TGTGCCAGCAGCTCTCCCACATCGGGCGGGAGATCTAGCTCCGATACGCAGTATTTT	CASSSPTSGGRSSSDTQYF
TRBV24-1	.	TRBJ2-1	TRBD1	TGTGCCACCAGTGACCCTGGGACAGGAGGAAGCTCCTACAATGAGCAGTTCTTC	CATSDPGTGGSSYNEQFF
TRBV6-5	.	TRBJ1-4	.	TGTGCCACCGGGAGTCTCGCAACTAATGAAAAACTGTTTTTT	CATGSLATNEKLFF
TRBV25-1	.	TRBJ2-3	TRBD2	TGTGCCAGCCCCGATAGGACTAGCCGAGGTGTGCCAGATACGCAGTATTTT	CASPDRTSRGVPDTQYF
TRBV12-2	few	TRBJ2-7	.	TGTGCAAGTCGCCTCATCCATGGGACAGTCTCCTACGAGCAGTACTTC	CASRLIHGTVSYEQYF
TRBV18	.	TRBJ2-1	.	TGTGCCAGCTCACCGGTCGGGAGAGGGAATGAGCAGTTCTTC	CASSPVGRGNEQFF
TRBV11-2	.	TRBJ2-5	.	TGTGCCAGCAGCTTAGGAGGGTTCTGGGAGACCCAGTACTTC	CASSLGGFWETQYF
TRBV12-3/TRBV12-4	.	TRBJ2-7	.	TGTGCCAGCAGTCTAGGACATGGCACCGAGCAGTACTTC	CASSLGHGTEQYF
TRBV5-1	.	TRBJ1-1	TRBD1	TGCGCCAGCAGCCCGGACAGGGCACTGGGTAGGACTGAAGCTTTCTTT	CASSPDRALGRTEAFF
TRBV28	once	TRBJ1-5	TRBD1	TGTGCCAGCAGTCCAGGGGGCTTGGGCGATCAGCCCCAGCATTTT	CASSPGGLGDQPQHF
TRBV29-1	once	TRBJ2-3	TRBD2	TGCAGCGTTGAAGATTGGGGTAGCGGGGCCACAGATACGCAGTATTTT	CSVEDWGSGATDTQYF
TRBV2	.	TRBJ2-2	TRBD1	TGTGCCAGCAGACGTCCGGGACAGAGAACCGGGGAGCTGTTTTTT	CASRRPGQRTGELFF
TRBV7-9	.	TRBJ1-1	.	TGTGCCAGCAGCTTAGCGGAGGGTGGGAGGTATTTCTTT	CASSLAEGGRYFF
TRBV28	.	TRBJ2-5	TRBD2	TGTGCCAGCAGTCGGACTAGCGCGGGGGAGACCCAGTACTTC	CASSRTSAGETQYF
TRBV29-1	.	TRBJ1-1	.	TGCAGCGTTGATCCCATTAGCAAGAGGGCTGAAGCTTTCTTT	CSVDPISKRAEAFF
TRBV21-1	.	TRBJ1-6	.	TGTGCCAGCAGTCAAGCGGGGCGGAATTCACCCCTCCACTTT	CASSQAGRNSPLHF
TRBV19	.	TRBJ2-7	TRBD2	TGTGCCACCTCCGTTGAGGGCGGGAGCCTGAACGAGCAGTACTTC	CATSVEGGSLNEQYF
TRBV30	.	TRBJ1-2	.	TGTGCCTGGAGTGCCGGTTGGGGGGATGGCTACACCTTC	CAWSAGWGDGYTF
TRBV7-2	.	TRBJ2-2	TRBD2	TGTGCCAGCAGCTTAGTAGCGGGTACGAACACCGGGGAGCTGTTTTTT	CASSLVAGTNTGELFF
TRBV2	.	TRBJ2-7	TRBD1	TGTGCCAGCAACATCCAGACAGGGGGTTTCGACGAGCAGTACTTC	CASNIQTGGFDEQYF
TRBV5-1	.	TRBJ1-1	TRBD1	TGCGCCAGCACCTTAACGACAGGGGCCACTGAAGCTTTCTTT	CASTLTTGATEAFF
TRBV15	.	TRBJ1-4	TRBD1	TGTGCCACCAGCAGGGACAGGGGCACTAATGAAAAACTGTTTTTT	CATSRDRGTNEKLFF
TRBV6-4	.	TRBJ2-3	TRBD2	TGTGCCAGCAGTGACGGCGGGGGTGCGGGCACAGATACGCAGTATTTT	CASSDGGGAGTDTQYF
TRBV24-1	.	TRBJ2-1	TRBD1	TGTGCCACCAGGGGACAGGGAGGCGCCTACAATGAGCAGTTCTTC	CATRGQGGAYNEQFF
TRBV5-1	few	TRBJ2-3	.	TGCGCCACTACATTGGGGGCGTACACAGATACGCAGTATTTT	CATTLGAYTDTQYF
TRBV5-1	once	TRBJ2-6	TRBD1	TGCGCCAGCAGCTTGATTGGAAGGGGGCTCTCGGGTGGGGCCAACGTCCTGACTTTC	CASSLIGRGLSGGANVLTF
TRBV9	.	TRBJ2-3	TRBD2	TGTGCCAGCAGCCACAATCGGGGGACTACTAGCACAGATACGCAGTATTTT	CASSHNRGTTSTDTQYF
TRBV7-2	.	TRBJ2-5	.	TGTGCCAGCAGCTTAGGGGCTCGACAAGAGACCCAGTACTTC	CASSLGARQETQYF
TRBV3-1/TRBV3-2	.	TRBJ1-1	.	TGTGCCAGCAGCCACCGCAGGGAAATGAACACTGAAGCTTTCTTT	CASSHRREMNTEAFF
TRBV7-2	.	TRBJ2-3	.	TGTGCCAGCAGCTTAGAGCGGGATACGCAGTATTTT	CASSLERDTQYF
TRBV12-3/TRBV12-4	.	TRBJ2-7	.	TGTGCCAGCAGTCTGGGGTCGGGATACGAGCAGTACTTC	CASSLGSGYEQYF
TRBV30	few	TRBJ2-1	TRBD2	TGTGCCTGGAGTGACCGCGGACTAGCGGGGGTCCCCGGTGAGCAGTTCTTC	CAWSDRGLAGVPGEQFF
TRBV3-1/TRBV3-2	.	TRBJ1-3	.	TGTGCCAGCAGCCAAGCCGGGGGAAACACCATATATTTT	CASSQAGGNTIYF